This T cell receptor beta chain derives from a study of cytomegalovirus exposure and HLA in healthy donors. Study details: Inside one of the first data releases sat about 85 million unique TCRs taken from HLA-typed donors.

The CDR3 is 14 residues long. V dropped 4 bases and J dropped 5 bases, with 12 bases sitting between them. From germline, CDR1 is LGHNA and CDR2 YSLEER. This PCR relied on a set of 60 Vbeta primers and 13 Jbeta primers. Sequenced by immunoSEQ multiplex PCR; TCRdb stores in-frame clones only, minus some. Among more than 100,000 clones listed, over 80% were seen once. Sequenced sample: PBMCs. The genes are TRBV4-3 and TRBJ1-5; a possible D gene is TRBD1 (5 bases). This TCR was sampled from a middle-aged man in good health and CMV-seronegative. CDR3 in amino acids: CASSLSAGYQPQHF. DNA for the CDR3: TGCGCCAGCAGCCTCAGCGCAGGGTATCAGCCCCAGCATTTT.